This T cell receptor beta chain derives from a study of shared clonotypes between healthy human individuals. Study observations and caveats: When compared with the clonotypes that were shared by all four sorted-subset donors, the non-shared clonotypes turned out to have lower generation probabilities. Clonotype sharing among donors was expected to depend on sequencing depth. Of the naive CD4 clonotypes, approximately 5% were shared across a handful of donors.

As concerns this clone: The antigen remains undetermined.

The CDR3 has 18 amino acids. J gave up 1 base and V 5 bases, and 16 bases lay outside the gene matches. Germline lookup yields CDR1 KGHSH and CDR2 LQKENI. Naive CD4+ cells were CD45RA-selected; the remaining cells were memory. Sequencing was performed with immunoSEQ multiplex PCR; in TCRdb, only in-frame clones are kept and a portion is missing. The sample contains roughly 2 million clones, approximately 94% of which appear only once. This receptor was taken from a man aged 18 to 29 in good health. The sample taken for sequencing was naive CD4+ T cells sorted from blood. Subset defined: CD45RA+ positively selected. This rearrangement joins TRBV18 to TRBJ2-5, with 7 nucleotides matching TRBD2. The CDR3 coding sequence is TGTGCCAGCTCATCCCGGGAGGAAGCGGGGATGGGCCAAGAGACCCAGTACTTC. Translated: CASSSREEAGMGQETQYF.